The present TCR beta chain was sequenced within a study of post-analysis software for immune sequencing data. On this clonotype: Antigen: not known.

Findings and caveats of the study: There were about 5 TRBV segments more frequent in patients than controls, and TRBV5-6, TRBV5-1 and TRBV20-1 were among them.

Researchers reported that TCR beta cDNA libraries carried unique molecular identifiers. TCRdb passed the PCR reads through MiXCR, listing each CDR3 protein once. The table includes about 800,000 distinct CDR3 sequences, 25% to 30% detected once. V shed 0 bases, J shed 13 bases, and the junction held 10 bases outside the gene matches. Germline CDR1 and CDR2: LGHNA and YNFKEQ. This CDR3 comprises 15 residues. The sequenced sample consisted of blood. This sequence originates from a girl aged 10 to 17 with multiple sclerosis. The chain has TRBV4-2 and TRBJ2-4, with 9 bases that match TRBD2. CDR3 amino acids: CASSQDERGARTQYF. The CDR3 region has the DNA TGTGCCAGCAGCCAAGACGAGCGGGGGGCCAGAACCCAGTACTTC.